One sample yielded the 23 T cell receptor beta chains listed below, sequenced in a study of blood T cell repertoires in COVID-19. Sequenced by immunoSEQ multiplex PCR; TCRdb stores in-frame clones only, minus some. The sample records roughly 71,000 clones, 86% being singletons. Sequencing was performed on peripheral blood. The receptor set was obtained from a man younger than 45 with acute or convalescent COVID-19.

CDR3 bases: TGCGCCAGCAGCCAAGACAGGGAAGGGTATGGCTACACCTTC. Amino acids: CASSQDREGYGYTF. The chain couples TRBV4-1 to TRBJ1-2; tentatively, D is TRBD1 (5 bases). The CDR3 runs to 14 residues. V was trimmed by 0 bases and J by 5 bases, leaving 10 bases between them. Germline CDR1 is MGHRA and CDR2 is YSYEKL.

V is TRBV4-2 and J is TRBJ1-3; weak D call: TRBD1 (6 bases). The CDR3 totals 13 residues. Trimming stripped 0 bases from V and 7 bases from J, with 7 bases between. Germline V gives CDR1 LGHNA, CDR2 YNFKEQ. In DNA form, the CDR3 reads TGTGCCAGCAGCCAAGAACAGGGCAACACCATATATTTT. Residues: CASSQEQGNTIYF.

The CDR3 sequence: CASSLSRNFQETQYF. The CDR3 nucleotides are TGTGCCAGCAGTTTATCGAGAAATTTCCAAGAGACCCAGTACTTC. The chain uses TRBV27 and TRBJ2-5; the D is unclear. V was trimmed by 0 bases and J by 1 base, leaving 9 bases between them. This CDR3 contains 15 residues. Germline CDR1 MNHEY, CDR2 SMNVEV (reference sequence).

The V gene is TRBV6-6, the J gene TRBJ2-3; no firm D call. V lost 0 bases, J lost 6 bases, and 4 bases lay in between. CDR1 and CDR2 (germline): MNHNY, SVGAGI (reference sequence). There are 12 residues in the CDR3. CDR3 sequence reads: CASSYSSDTQYF. The CDR3 nucleotides are TGTGCCAGCAGTTACTCTAGTGATACGCAGTATTTT.

The gene calls are TRBV5-1 and TRBJ2-7; 9 bases agree with TRBD1. The CDR3 runs 15 residues. Germline V CDR1 and CDR2: SGHRS, YFSETQ. The V segment lost 4 bases and the J segment 4 bases; nucleotides outside the gene matches: 9. The CDR3 coding sequence is TGCGCCAGCAGCCGACAACAGGGGGCTGGGTACGAGCAGTACTTC. Translating gives CASSRQQGAGYEQYF.

The V call is TRBV6-1, the J call TRBJ2-1; weak D call: TRBD1 (6 bases). The germline V and J ends were trimmed by 4 bases and 5 bases, with 18 bases remaining between them. CDR1 is MNHNS, CDR2 SASEGT, per germline. This CDR3 is 16 amino acids long. The CDR3 reads CASSVSGAPRNNEQFF. The CDR3 nucleotides read TGTGCCAGCAGTGTCTCAGGGGCCCCGAGGAACAATGAGCAGTTCTTC.

The V call is TRBV10-3, the J call TRBJ1-6; D gene unclear. Looked up from germline, CDR1 is ENHRY and CDR2 is SYGVKD. This CDR3 is 13 amino acids long. V lost 0 bases to trimming and J lost 12 bases, with 9 bases between them. The CDR3 DNA sequence: TGTGCCATCAGTGAGTCGAGTAACCTACCCCTCCACTTT. This encodes CAISESSNLPLHF.

This clone has just a few counts. J is TRBJ2-5 and V is TRBV6-5; TRBD1 agrees at 8 bases. Germline V gene data show CDR1 as MNHEY and CDR2 as SVGAGI. The ends lost 8 bases at V and 4 bases at J; junction bases unmatched: 9. The CDR3 runs 14 residues. This chain's CDR3 is CASLTGEELETQYF. The DNA of the CDR3 is TGTGCCAGCCTGACAGGGGAAGAATTAGAGACCCAGTACTTC.

V gene TRBV24-1 combines with J gene TRBJ2-1; 8 bases are a match to TRBD1. The CDR3 runs to 16 residues. V shed 2 bases, J shed 5 bases, and the junction held 7 bases outside the gene matches. CDR1 KGHDR and CDR2 SFDVKD come from the germline V gene. The CDR3 region has the DNA TGTGCCACCAGTGATTGGGCCGGGACAGGCAACAATGAGCAGTTCTTC. Its protein product is CATSDWAGTGNNEQFF.

The chain links TRBV10-2 to TRBJ2-2; tentative D call: TRBD1 (6 bases). The germline CDR1 and CDR2 sequences are WSHSY and SAAADI. CDR3 length equals 15 residues. V was clipped by 8 bases and J by 8 bases, with 21 bases between them. The chain's CDR3 is CASEPPGVTSGELFF. The CDR3 DNA is TGCGCCAGCGAGCCCCCAGGGGTAACCTCTGGGGAGCTGTTTTTT.

The chain uses TRBV19 and TRBJ1-5, with D maybe TRBD1 (5 bases). Germline V gives CDR1 LNHDA, CDR2 SQIVND (reference sequence). The CDR3 is 13 amino acids. The V and J ends lost 4 bases and 5 bases respectively, with 9 bases between them. CDR3 coding DNA: TGTGCCAGTAGTAAGACAGATTATCAGCCCCAGCATTTT. It yields the protein CASSKTDYQPQHF.

V and J are TRBV5-6 and TRBJ2-7; 7 bases fit TRBD1. V dropped 0 bases and J dropped 2; count of bases not matched to a gene: 5. This CDR3 is built from 15 residues. Germline values: CDR1 SGHDT, CDR2 YYEEEE. CDR3: CASSLGTGAPYEQYV. CDR3 coding DNA: TGTGCCAGCAGCTTGGGGACAGGTGCACCCTACGAGCAGTACGTC.

This chain links TRBV28 with TRBJ1-5; D call uncertain. V lost 5 bases and J lost 11, with 22 bases in between. Germline loops: CDR1 MDHEN, CDR2 SYDVKM. This CDR3 region has 15 residues. CDR3 loop: CASSPPPHGRLSQHF. The CDR3 region has the DNA TGTGCCAGCAGTCCTCCCCCTCATGGGAGGTTGTCCCAGCATTTT.

This chain links TRBV21-1 with TRBJ1-5. TRBV21-1 represents a pseudogene. This CDR3 is 15 amino acids long. The CDR3 DNA follows: TGTGCCAGCAGCAAACATTGGGGGGGCAATCAGCCCCAGCATTTT. This codes for CASSKHWGGNQPQHF.

V usage is TRBV2 and J usage is TRBJ2-1; D may be TRBD2 (6 bases). The germline V gene has CDR1 SNHLY and CDR2 FYNNEI. Trimming left V 7 bases short and J 7 bases short, with 14 bases between. CDR3 length equals 13 residues. The CDR3: CASIRETENEQFF. CDR3 in DNA: TGTGCCAGCATCCGGGAGACCGAAAATGAGCAGTTCTTC.

The chain combines TRBV9 with TRBJ1-4; D gene ambiguous. Germline V gives CDR1 SGDLS, CDR2 YYNGEE. V lost 4 bases and J 3 bases, leaving 10 bases between the germline ends. This CDR3 contains 14 residues. The CDR3 spells CASSPGDANEKLFF. The DNA of the CDR3 is TGTGCCAGCAGCCCCGGGGATGCTAATGAAAAACTGTTTTTT.

The gene calls are TRBV9 and TRBJ1-2, with D unclear. The CDR3 extends over 15 amino acids. CDR1 and CDR2 from the germline V gene are SGDLS and YYNGEE. The V end was cut by 4 bases, the J end by 3 bases, with 16 bases between. The CDR3 here is CASSRDGGLDYGYTF. The CDR3 DNA follows: TGTGCCAGCAGCCGGGATGGAGGGCTCGACTATGGCTACACCTTC.

V usage is TRBV7-9 and J usage is TRBJ1-1, with 9 positions matching TRBD1. V shed 3 bases and J 13 bases; nucleotides not matched to a gene: 6. Germline V gene lookup returns CDR1 SEHNR and CDR2 FQNEAQ (reference sequence). The CDR3 is 12 amino acids. CDR3 sequence: CASSFTGGAFFF. CDR3 sequence (DNA): TGTGCCAGCAGCTTCACAGGGGGCGCTTTTTTCTTT. The whole variable domain, filled in from reference TRBV7-9 and TRBJ1-1, reads DTGVSQNPRHKITKRGQNVTFRCDPISEHNRLYWYRQTLGQGPEFLTYFQNEAQLEKSRLLSDRFSAERPKGSFSTLEIQRTEQGDSAMYLCASSFTGGAFFFGQGTRLTVV.

The chain combines TRBV7-6 with TRBJ2-2, with TRBD1 matching over 8 bases. This CDR3 contains 16 residues. The junction had 8 bases not matched to a gene; V was cut back by 2 bases and J by 6 bases. From germline, CDR1 is SGHVS and CDR2 FNYEAQ. CDR3 amino acids: CASSLFKDRDAGELFF. In nucleotides, the CDR3 is TGTGCCAGCAGCTTATTTAAGGACAGGGACGCCGGGGAGCTGTTTTTT.

This clone has just one count. The junction departs from the called germline gene at one end, perhaps through a read error. In DNA, the CDR3 is TGTGCCACCAGCATTGGGGCTAAGAACACCGGGGAGCTGTTTTTT. This translates into CATSIGAKNTGELFF. This sequence joins TRBV9 and TRBJ2-2, with D maybe TRBD1 (5 bases). The germline gives CDR1 SGDLS, CDR2 YYNGEE. This CDR3 spans 15 amino acids.

The CDR3, as DNA: TGCAGCGGATCGCTCGGGTCTAGCTCCTACAATGAGCAGTTCTTC. Translating it yields CSGSLGSSSYNEQFF. The genes are TRBV29-1 and TRBJ2-1; D call uncertain. The CDR3 totals 15 residues. Trimming stripped 7 bases from V and 0 bases from J, with 16 bases between. Per the germline V gene, CDR1 is SQVTM and CDR2 is ANQGSEA.

The chain has TRBV4-2 and TRBJ1-1; tentatively, D is TRBD1 (5 bases). Trimming pared 0 bases from V and 2 bases from J, leaving 10 bases between. The CDR3 has 15 residues. CDR1 is LGHNA, CDR2 YNFKEQ, per germline. CDR3 sequence (DNA): TGTGCCAGCAGCCAAGACGGACACCTTAACACTGAAGCTTTCTTT. It translates to CASSQDGHLNTEAFF.

This clone ranks as medium-sized. V usage is TRBV30 and J usage is TRBJ2-7; weak D call: TRBD1 (7 bases). This CDR3 has 14 residues. The V gene's germline CDR1 is GTSNPN and CDR2 SVGIG (reference sequence). Trimming pared 0 bases from V and 6 bases from J, leaving 15 bases between. The CDR3 spells CAWSVQGGGSEQYF. In DNA form, the CDR3 reads TGTGCCTGGAGTGTACAAGGAGGGGGCAGCGAGCAGTACTTC.